This T cell receptor beta chain stems from a study of CD8+CD57+ T cells in acquired aplastic anemia. Overall study context: Across the sorted CD4+ and CD8+ cells, DNA amounts averaged about 3.2 ug. Study outcomes and limitations: CD8+ Simpson's diversity showed no significant patient-control difference. Researchers report that fewer than 30 CD8+ CDR3 sequences appeared in both patients and controls.

TCR beta VDJ combinations and CDR3 sequences were profiled from genomic DNA. TCRdb redid the calling of the reads with MiXCR, one entry per CDR3 protein. The sample yields about 180,000 distinct CDR3 sequences, roughly 65% seen once. Note on this clonotype: Its antigen remains unknown.

In germline, CDR1 is SGHTA, CDR2 FQGTGA. The CDR3 is 14 amino acids. The V and J ends lost 5 bases and 5 bases respectively, with 16 bases between them. All patients picked for sequencing had shown, by flow cytometry, an expansion of CD8+CD57+ cells. Severe acquired aplastic anemia was diagnosed in all patients. V gene TRBV7-3 combines with J gene TRBJ2-7, with D possibly being TRBD1 or TRBD2 (6 bases each). The specimen sequenced was sorted CD4+, CD8+, or CD8+CD57+ T cells (not recorded which) from PBMCs. This receptor was obtained from a human donor with aplastic anemia. CDR3 region: CASSETPGAHEQYF. CDR3 bases: TGTGCCAGCAGCGAAACACCGGGGGCCCACGAGCAGTACTTC. The variable domain in full, with the rest retrieved from reference TRBV7-3 and TRBJ2-7, is GAGVSQTPSNKVTEKGKYVELRCDPISGHTALYWYRQSLGQGPEFLIYFQGTGAADDSGLPNDRFFAVRPEGSVSTLKIQRTERGDSAVYLCASSETPGAHEQYFGPGTRLTVT.